Listed below are T cell receptor beta chains from one sample, sequenced in a study of shared clonotypes between healthy human individuals. Clones were sequenced by immunoSEQ multiplex PCR, and TCRdb holds only the in-frame ones, with some missing. The table lists around 2.5 million clones, 93% of them singletons. Sequenced sample: naive CD4+ T cells from PBMCs. The receptors stem from a man aged 18 to 30 in good health. Some clones in this sample may be carry-over from other donors' samples. The CDR3 runs from the conserved cysteine through the conserved F or W. Fields, in order: D gene, V gene, J gene, clone size, CDR3 length, CDR3 DNA, CDR3 protein. D genes are given only for firm matches. Not all rows give a size; the values are once, few, many and, for expanded clones, a class.

d_gene: NA
v_gene: TRBV11-2
j_gene: TRBJ2-5
abundance: NA
len: 13
CDR3nt: TGTGCCAGCAGCGTCAGGGGGGGAGAGACCCAGTACTTC
CDR3aa: CASSVRGGETQYF

d_gene: NA
v_gene: TRBV25-1
j_gene: TRBJ1-3
abundance: once
len: 14
CDR3nt: TGTGCCAGCAGTGACCGGGGGTCTGGAAACACCATATATTTT
CDR3aa: CASSDRGSGNTIYF

d_gene: NA
v_gene: TRBV5-1
j_gene: TRBJ2-4
abundance: NA
len: 14
CDR3nt: TGCGCCAGCAGCTTGGGGTTAGCCAAAAACATTCAGTACTTC
CDR3aa: CASSLGLAKNIQYF

d_gene: NA
v_gene: TRBV20-1
j_gene: TRBJ2-7
abundance: NA
len: 11
CDR3nt: TGCAGTGGGAGGGGCTCCTACGAGCAGTACTTC
CDR3aa: CSGRGSYEQYF

d_gene: TRBD1
v_gene: TRBV29-1
j_gene: TRBJ2-5
abundance: NA
len: 13
CDR3nt: TGCAGCGTTACCGGGACAGAGCAAGAGACCCAGTACTTC
CDR3aa: CSVTGTEQETQYF

d_gene: TRBD2
v_gene: TRBV7-2
j_gene: TRBJ2-7
abundance: NA
len: 14
CDR3nt: TGTGCCAGCAGCTTCCTAGCGGGAGGTAACGAGCAGTACTTC
CDR3aa: CASSFLAGGNEQYF

d_gene: TRBD1
v_gene: TRBV7-9
j_gene: TRBJ2-5
abundance: once
len: 15
CDR3nt: TGTGCCAGCAGCTTAGTAGGACAGGGAGGAGAGACCCAGTACTTC
CDR3aa: CASSLVGQGGETQYF

d_gene: NA
v_gene: TRBV5-6
j_gene: TRBJ1-2
abundance: NA
len: 13
CDR3nt: TGTGCCAGCAGCGAAGGGAGAAACTATGGCTACACCTTC
CDR3aa: CASSEGRNYGYTF

d_gene: NA
v_gene: TRBV7-8
j_gene: TRBJ1-2
abundance: NA
len: 15
CDR3nt: TGTGCCAGCAGCTTTGCCGTTCACTTCGACTATGGCTACACCTTC
CDR3aa: CASSFAVHFDYGYTF

d_gene: TRBD1
v_gene: TRBV7-3
j_gene: TRBJ2-2
abundance: NA
len: 16
CDR3nt: TGTGCCAGCAGTGGACAGGGGAGAGGGAACACCGGGGAGCTGTTTTTT
CDR3aa: CASSGQGRGNTGELFF

d_gene: TRBD2
v_gene: TRBV4-1
j_gene: TRBJ2-2
abundance: NA
len: 17
CDR3nt: TGCGCCAGCAGCCAAGTTAGCGGGAGGTCGTACACCGGGGAGCTGTTTTTT
CDR3aa: CASSQVSGRSYTGELFF

d_gene: NA
v_gene: TRBV5-6
j_gene: TRBJ1-2
abundance: NA
len: 13
CDR3nt: TGTGCCAGCTTGACGGGTCAGCACTATGGCTACACCTTC
CDR3aa: CASLTGQHYGYTF

d_gene: NA
v_gene: TRBV7-2
j_gene: TRBJ2-5
abundance: NA
len: 15
CDR3nt: TGTGCCAGCAGCTCCAGGGATTCGCTCAAGGGGACCCAGTACTTC
CDR3aa: CASSSRDSLKGTQYF

d_gene: NA
v_gene: TRBV6-5
j_gene: TRBJ2-7
abundance: NA
len: 15
CDR3nt: TGTGCCAGCAGGGACGCGGTGGGGCAGGCCTACGAGCAGTACTTC
CDR3aa: CASRDAVGQAYEQYF

d_gene: TRBD2
v_gene: TRBV15
j_gene: TRBJ2-7
abundance: NA
len: 14
CDR3nt: TGTGCCACCAGCAGAGAACTAGCGGTATACGAGCAGTACTTC
CDR3aa: CATSRELAVYEQYF

d_gene: TRBD2
v_gene: TRBV5-1
j_gene: TRBJ2-5
abundance: NA
len: 17
CDR3nt: TGCGCCAGCAGCTTAGCGGCTAGCGGGAGGGCCAGGGAGACCCAGTACTTC
CDR3aa: CASSLAASGRARETQYF

d_gene: TRBD1
v_gene: TRBV29-1
j_gene: TRBJ1-2
abundance: NA
len: 11
CDR3nt: TGCAGCGCCTGGACAGGGGAAGGCTACACCTTC
CDR3aa: CSAWTGEGYTF

d_gene: NA
v_gene: TRBV7-2
j_gene: TRBJ1-2
abundance: NA
len: 16
CDR3nt: TGTGCCAGCAGCGCCGGAGCCCGGACAGTCTCCTATGGCTACACCTTC
CDR3aa: CASSAGARTVSYGYTF

d_gene: NA
v_gene: TRBV7-8
j_gene: TRBJ2-5
abundance: NA
len: 18
CDR3nt: TGTGCCAGCAGCTTAGGGATATGGGGTGCAGGGGCGCGAGAGACCCAGTACTTC
CDR3aa: CASSLGIWGAGARETQYF

d_gene: TRBD2
v_gene: TRBV5-1
j_gene: TRBJ2-1
abundance: NA
len: 18
CDR3nt: TGCGCCAGCAGCTTGGGGCTAGCGGGATCCTGGGGGGTAGATGAGCAGTTCTTC
CDR3aa: CASSLGLAGSWGVDEQFF

d_gene: NA
v_gene: TRBV6-5
j_gene: TRBJ1-4
abundance: NA
len: 14
CDR3nt: TGTGCCAGCAGTTCGGACCGATTAATCGAAAAACTGTTTTTT
CDR3aa: CASSSDRLIEKLFF

d_gene: TRBD1
v_gene: TRBV28
j_gene: TRBJ1-4
abundance: NA
len: 14
CDR3nt: TGTGCCAGCAGTTCAGGGGGGTGGGATGAAAAACTGTTTTTT
CDR3aa: CASSSGGWDEKLFF

d_gene: NA
v_gene: TRBV28
j_gene: TRBJ2-5
abundance: few
len: 11
CDR3nt: TGTGCCAGCAGTTTAACCGAGACCCAGTACTTC
CDR3aa: CASSLTETQYF

d_gene: NA
v_gene: TRBV7-9
j_gene: TRBJ2-1
abundance: NA
len: 18
CDR3nt: TGTGCCAGCAGTCCCACGGCGGTTGGCGAACCAAGGGCGCGCGAGCAGTTCTTC
CDR3aa: CASSPTAVGEPRAREQFF

d_gene: NA
v_gene: TRBV6-1
j_gene: TRBJ2-7
abundance: NA
len: 15
CDR3nt: TGTGCCAGCAGTGAGGGGACAAATAAGCTATACGAGCAGTACTTC
CDR3aa: CASSEGTNKLYEQYF

d_gene: TRBD2
v_gene: TRBV10-2
j_gene: TRBJ2-5
abundance: NA
len: 14
CDR3nt: TGCGCCAGCAGTGGGGGACTAGCACGAGAGACCCAGTACTTC
CDR3aa: CASSGGLARETQYF